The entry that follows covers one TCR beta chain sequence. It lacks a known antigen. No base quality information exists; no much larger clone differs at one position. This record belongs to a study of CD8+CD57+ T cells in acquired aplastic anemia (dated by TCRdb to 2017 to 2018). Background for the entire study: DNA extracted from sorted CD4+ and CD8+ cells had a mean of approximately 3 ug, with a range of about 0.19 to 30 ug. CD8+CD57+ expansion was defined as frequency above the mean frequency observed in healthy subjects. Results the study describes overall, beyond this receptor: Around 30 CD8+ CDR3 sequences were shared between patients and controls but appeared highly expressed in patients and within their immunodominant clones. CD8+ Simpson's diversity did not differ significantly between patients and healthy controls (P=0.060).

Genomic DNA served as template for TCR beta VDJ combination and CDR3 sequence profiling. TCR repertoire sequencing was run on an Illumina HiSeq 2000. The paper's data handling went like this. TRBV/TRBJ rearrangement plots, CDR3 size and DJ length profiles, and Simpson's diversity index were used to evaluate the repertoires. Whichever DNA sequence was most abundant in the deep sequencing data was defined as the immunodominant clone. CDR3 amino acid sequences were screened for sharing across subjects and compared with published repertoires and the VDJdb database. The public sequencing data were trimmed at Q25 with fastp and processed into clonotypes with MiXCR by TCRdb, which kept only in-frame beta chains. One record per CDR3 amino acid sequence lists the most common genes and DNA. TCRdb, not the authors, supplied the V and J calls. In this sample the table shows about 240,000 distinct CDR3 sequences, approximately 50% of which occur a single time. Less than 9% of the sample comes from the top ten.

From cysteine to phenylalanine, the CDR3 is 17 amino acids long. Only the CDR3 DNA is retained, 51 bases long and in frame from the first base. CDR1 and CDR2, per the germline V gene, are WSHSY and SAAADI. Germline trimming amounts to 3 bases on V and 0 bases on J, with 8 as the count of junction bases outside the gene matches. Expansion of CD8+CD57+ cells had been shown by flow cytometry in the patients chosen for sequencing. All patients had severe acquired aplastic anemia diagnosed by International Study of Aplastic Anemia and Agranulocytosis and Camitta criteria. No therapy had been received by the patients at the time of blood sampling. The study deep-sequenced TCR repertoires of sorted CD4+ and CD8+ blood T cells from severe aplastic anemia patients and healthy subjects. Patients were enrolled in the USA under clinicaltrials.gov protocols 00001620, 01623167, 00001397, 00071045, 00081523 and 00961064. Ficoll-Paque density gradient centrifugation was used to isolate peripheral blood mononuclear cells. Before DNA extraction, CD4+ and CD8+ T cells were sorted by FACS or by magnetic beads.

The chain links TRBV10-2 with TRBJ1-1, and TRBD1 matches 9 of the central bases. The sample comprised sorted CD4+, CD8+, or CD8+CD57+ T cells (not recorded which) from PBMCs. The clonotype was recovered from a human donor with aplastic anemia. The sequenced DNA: TGCGCCAGCAGTGATCGGGACAGGGCAATTATGAACACTGAAGCTTTCTTT. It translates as CASSDRDRAIMNTEAFF.